The 16 T cell receptor beta chains reported below all come from one sample, sequenced in a study of monozygotic twins with inflammatory bowel disease. TCRdb reprocessed the 5' RACE reads, with one entry per CDR3 protein and no DNA. The listing contains roughly 300,000 distinct CDR3 sequences. The source material was blood. The source is a human donor with ulcerative colitis or Crohn's disease, or a healthy co-twin of an affected twin (not recorded which).

This chain uses TRBV20-1 with TRBJ2-7; TCRdb picks TRBD2, but there is no DNA to check that call. CDR3 length: 12 residues. Looked up from germline, CDR1 is DFQATT and CDR2 is SNEGSKA (reference sequence). CDR3 loop: CSEWREGYEQYF.

The V call is TRBV6-2 or TRBV6-3, the J call TRBJ2-7; TCRdb gives TRBD1 as the D gene, but with no DNA this cannot be confirmed. This CDR3 contains 15 residues. The V gene's germline CDR1 is MNHEY and CDR2 SVGEGT. This CDR3 is CASSYSRSRGNEQYF.

The V and J genes are TRBV28 and TRBJ2-5. Per germline, CDR1 MDHEN and CDR2 SYDVKM. The CDR3 is 13 residues long. Here the CDR3 reads CASSYPKLKTQYF.

The rearrangement joins TRBV24-1 to TRBJ2-1; TCRdb lists TRBD2, though no DNA is available to test this call. The CDR3 has 14 residues. Germline-derived CDR1 and CDR2 are KGHDR and SFDVKD. CDR3 residues: CASSDSRTRNEQFF.

The chain carries TRBV3-1 and TRBJ1-1. CDR3 length equals 13 residues. The germline CDR1 and CDR2 sequences are LGHDT and YNNKEL (reference sequence). The CDR3 is CASSQKRTTEAFF.

This chain links TRBV29-1 with TRBJ2-1. The CDR3 runs to 12 residues. Germline V gene sequence: CDR1 SQVTM, CDR2 ANQGSEA. Here the CDR3 reads CSVVWAGDEQFF.

The rearrangement links TRBV6-5 to TRBJ2-7; the TCRdb call, TRBD1, lacks DNA for checking. This CDR3 is built from 17 residues. Germline-derived CDR1 and CDR2 are MNHEY and SVGAGI. This CDR3 reads CASSYPFGTGTTYEQYF.

The V call is TRBV5-6, the J call TRBJ2-7; TCRdb lists TRBD2, though no DNA is available to test this call. The germline gives CDR1 SGHDT, CDR2 YYEEEE. The CDR3 spans 15 residues. This CDR3 reads CASSLLGGGPYEQYF.

The gene calls are TRBV5-1 and TRBJ1-4. Germline V gene sequence: CDR1 SGHRS, CDR2 YFSETQ. The CDR3 runs 16 residues. The CDR3 loop is CASSLGQPSTNEKLFF.

The chain uses TRBV4-3 and TRBJ2-1; no DNA is available, so the TRBD2 call from TCRdb remains unchecked. Germline-derived CDR1 and CDR2 are LGHNA and YSLEER. This CDR3 region has 15 residues. The CDR3 sequence is CASSPIAGGRNEQFF.

The V gene is TRBV20-1, the J gene TRBJ2-1; as DNA is missing, the TRBD2 call by TCRdb cannot be tested. Germline values: CDR1 DFQATT, CDR2 SNEGSKA (reference sequence). The CDR3 sequence is 18 residues long. The CDR3 reads CSAISSSRSGLSYNEQFF.

CDR3 protein: CSARASGGAVISTDTQYF. The chain has TRBV20-1 and TRBJ2-3; no DNA is available, so the TRBD2 call from TCRdb remains unchecked. The V gene's germline CDR1 is DFQATT and CDR2 SNEGSKA (reference sequence). This CDR3 has 18 residues.

J is TRBJ1-3 and V is TRBV18; TCRdb's D call of TRBD1 is untestable without DNA. The length of the CDR3 is 15 residues. Germline CDR1 is KGHSH and CDR2 is LQKENI. CDR3 residues: CASSPGGSSGNTIYF.

The CDR3 region is CASSPGQGPRAYEQYF. This chain connects TRBV7-9 to TRBJ2-7; TCRdb lists TRBD1, though no DNA is available to test this call. The CDR3 is 16 amino acids. From germline, CDR1 is SEHNR and CDR2 FQNEAQ (reference sequence).

J is TRBJ2-7 and V is TRBV15; there is no DNA to check the TCRdb D call of TRBD1. Germline CDR1 LNHNV, CDR2 YYDKDF (reference sequence). The CDR3 is 14 residues long. This CDR3 is CATSRDVRGDEQYF.

The chain joins TRBV20-1 to TRBJ1-4; TCRdb selects TRBD1, and the lack of DNA leaves this call unchecked. The CDR3 sequence is 14 residues long. The V gene's germline CDR1 is DFQATT and CDR2 SNEGSKA (reference sequence). The CDR3 spells CSATSSGINEKLFF.